The 8 T cell receptor beta chains listed next were all sequenced from one sample in a study of blood T cell repertoires in COVID-19. The method was immunoSEQ multiplex PCR; TCRdb's version includes in-frame clones alone and lacks a portion of them. The sample yields about 87,000 clones, 75% to 90% seen once. Sequences were obtained from peripheral blood. These TCRs come from a woman older than 75 with active or convalescent COVID-19.

The chain links TRBV13 to TRBJ2-3; D possibly corresponds to TRBD1 (6 bases). V shed 5 bases and J shed 6 bases, with 21 bases lying between them. Germline CDR1 and CDR2: PRHDT and FYEKMQ (reference sequence). The CDR3 loop spans 16 amino acids. CDR3 DNA sequence: TGTGCCAGCAGCAGGCGATGGGGGCGAGGGATGGATACGCAGTATTTT. Translated: CASSRRWGRGMDTQYF.

V and J are TRBV4-1 and TRBJ1-4; 7 bases match TRBD1. The V and J ends lost 0 bases and 5 bases, in that order; junction bases with no gene match: 3. The CDR3 loop spans 15 amino acids. Per the germline V gene, CDR1 is MGHRA and CDR2 is YSYEKL. The CDR3 coding sequence is TGCGCCAGCAGCCAAGATAACAGGGGAAATGAAAAACTGTTTTTT. Translated, it gives CASSQDNRGNEKLFF.

Here the CDR3 reads CASSYSQAPSGGYTF. Written as DNA, the CDR3 is TGTGCCAGCAGTTACTCACAGGCCCCCTCGGGCGGCTACACCTTC. The chain joins TRBV6-2 or TRBV6-3 to TRBJ1-2, with a possible D match to TRBD1 (5 bases). The germline V and J ends were trimmed by 0 bases and 8 bases, with 16 bases remaining between them. There are 15 residues in the CDR3. Germline CDR1 MNHEY, CDR2 SVGEGT.

The chain has TRBV2 and TRBJ1-1; D perhaps matches TRBD1 (5 bases). Germline CDR1 reads SNHLY; CDR2 reads FYNNEI. This CDR3 region has 14 residues. V lost 7 bases and J 1 base, leaving 13 bases between the germline ends. The CDR3 loop is CASTYLGQNTEAFF. The CDR3 region has the DNA TGTGCCAGCACCTATTTAGGACAGAACACTGAAGCTTTCTTT.

The chain employs TRBV3-1 (or the pseudogene TRBV3-2) and TRBJ2-7; no clear D gene. There are 14 residues in the CDR3. Trimming stripped 0 bases from V and 2 bases from J, with 8 bases between. CDR1 is LGHDT, CDR2 YNNKEL, per germline (reference sequence). This CDR3 reads CASSQDQWPYEQYF. Written as DNA, the CDR3 is TGTGCCAGCAGCCAAGATCAGTGGCCCTACGAGCAGTACTTC.

The chain links TRBV19 to TRBJ1-5; 7 bases map to TRBD1. J lost 1 base, V lost 6 bases, and 9 bases had no gene match. Germline V gene data show CDR1 as LNHDA and CDR2 as SQIVND (reference sequence). The CDR3 runs to 16 residues. CDR3 protein: CASSSGTDRSNQPQHF. CDR3 DNA sequence: TGTGCCAGTAGCTCCGGGACAGACCGAAGCAATCAGCCCCAGCATTTT.

This clone was detected only a few times. The CDR3 loop reads CASQGATNTEAFF. The CDR3 DNA sequence: TGTGCCAGCCAGGGGGCAACGAACACTGAAGCTTTCTTT. The chain combines TRBV18 with TRBJ1-1, with 8 nucleotides matching TRBD1. The CDR3 is 13 amino acids. The V segment lost 8 bases and the J segment 1 base; nucleotides outside the gene matches: 3. Germline values: CDR1 KGHSH, CDR2 LQKENI.

The chain couples TRBV10-3 to TRBJ1-4; D not resolved. The V gene lost 4 bases and the J gene lost 8 bases, with 11 bases spanning the gap. The CDR3 consists of 13 residues. The V gene's germline CDR1 is ENHRY and CDR2 SYGVKD. CDR3 loop: CAISGTPGEKLFF. The CDR3 nucleotides are TGTGCCATCAGTGGAACCCCGGGGGAAAAACTGTTTTTT.